This TCR beta chain was recorded in a study of blood T cell repertoires in COVID-19. Study-wide context: The United States, Italy and Spain supplied acute and convalescent COVID-19 samples.

This CDR3 is 14 amino acids long. With V trimmed by 3 bases and J by 8 bases, 7 bases remained unmatched. Per germline, CDR1 LGHDT and CDR2 YNNKEL (reference sequence). The assay was immunoSEQ multiplex PCR, and TCRdb's table has in-frame clones only and misses some. The table lists approximately 170,000 clones, roughly nine tenths of them singletons. The chain links TRBV3-1 (or the pseudogene TRBV3-2) to TRBJ2-3; 8 bases are shared with TRBD1. The sequenced sample was peripheral blood. This clonotype was sampled from a man aged 55 to 69 with active or convalescent COVID-19. The chain's CDR3 is CASSQVTGGRTQYF. DNA for the CDR3: TGTGCCAGCAGCCAGGTCACAGGGGGGCGTACGCAGTATTTT.